This entry concerns a single TCR beta chain. Its antigen is not known. Collection occurred without any documented infections or immune events in donors. Using immunoSEQ multiplex PCR, the repertoire was profiled, and TCRdb retains in-frame clones only, with some absent. The sample contains around 120,000 clones, 70% to 90% of which appear only once. The data are from a study of identifying expanded T cells in peripheral blood. Study-wide results and limits: Roughly two-week clone count variance significantly increased as total template count grew. Over two and four weeks, about 15 and 18 clones changed, versus roughly 1.1 between replicates.

Germline V gene sequence: CDR1 SNHLY, CDR2 FYNNEI. The CDR3 length is 13 residues. With 6 bases removed from V and 5 bases from J, the gap between germline ends came to 10 bases. The clonotype originates from a person aged 18 to 75 in good health. The rearrangement links TRBV2 to TRBJ1-4, with a weak D call TRBD1 (6 bases). The specimen sequenced was blood. The CDR3 spells CASSRQENEKLFF. The CDR3 nucleotides are TGTGCCAGCAGCCGACAGGAAAATGAAAAACTGTTTTTT.